The T cell receptor (beta chain) under discussion was sequenced for a study of T cells in Graves' hyperthyroidism and ophthalmopathy. Findings and caveats of the study: The model anticipated ophthalmopathy a median approximately 6.6 months pre-onset.

The sample holds a few counts of this clonotype. Its specificity is unknown. Amplification of TCR beta CDR3 regions used RNA as the template. HTBI primers were the set used in a first-round RT-PCR of the TCR CDR3. TCRdb processed the multiplex PCR reads anew with MiXCR; each CDR3 protein has one entry. The data contain hundreds of thousands of distinct CDR3 sequences, 16% of them singletons. CDR1 is MNHEY, CDR2 SVGEGT, per germline. CDR3 size: 15 residues. With 6 bases clipped from V and 4 bases from J, the junction kept 11 bases outside the gene matches. Diagnosis relied on clinical symptoms, serum thyroxine and TRAb, thyroid ultrasound and orbital computed tomography.

Sequences were obtained from blood. The J gene is TRBJ2-7, the V gene TRBV6-2 or TRBV6-3, with TRBD1 matching 8 bases. The sequence was collected from a young woman with Graves' hyperthyroidism. The CDR3 DNA reads as TGTGCCAGCAGAGAGACCGGGACAGGATCTTACGAGCAGTACTTC. Its translation: CASRETGTGSYEQYF.